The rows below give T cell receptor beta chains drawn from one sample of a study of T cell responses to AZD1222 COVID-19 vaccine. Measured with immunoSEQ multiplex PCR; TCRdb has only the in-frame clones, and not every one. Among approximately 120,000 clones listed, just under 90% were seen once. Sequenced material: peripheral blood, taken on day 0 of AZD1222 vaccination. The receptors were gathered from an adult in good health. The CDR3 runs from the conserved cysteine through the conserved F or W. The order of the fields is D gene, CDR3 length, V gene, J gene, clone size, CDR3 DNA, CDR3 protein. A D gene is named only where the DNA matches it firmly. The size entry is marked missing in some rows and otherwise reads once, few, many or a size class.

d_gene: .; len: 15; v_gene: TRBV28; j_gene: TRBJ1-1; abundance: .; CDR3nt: TGTGCCAGCACCGACACCAGGGATAGGAACACTGAAGCTTTCTTT; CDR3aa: CASTDTRDRNTEAFF
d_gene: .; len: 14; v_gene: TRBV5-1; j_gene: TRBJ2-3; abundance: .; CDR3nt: TGCGCCAGCAGAGGCGGAGGGAGCACAGATACGCAGTATTTT; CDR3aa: CASRGGGSTDTQYF
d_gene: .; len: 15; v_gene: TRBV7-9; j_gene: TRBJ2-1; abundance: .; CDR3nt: TGTGCCAGCAGCTCTCGACCCCCCCCTATCAATGAGCAGTTCTTC; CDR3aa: CASSSRPPPINEQFF
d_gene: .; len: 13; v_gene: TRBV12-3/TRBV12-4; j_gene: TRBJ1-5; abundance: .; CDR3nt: TGTGCCAGCAGTTTTATCCGGGGTCAGCCCCAGCATTTT; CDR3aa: CASSFIRGQPQHF
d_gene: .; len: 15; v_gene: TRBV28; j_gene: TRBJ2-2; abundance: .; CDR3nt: TGTGCCAGCAGTGTCAGCCCGAGGAACACCGGGGAGCTGTTTTTT; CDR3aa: CASSVSPRNTGELFF
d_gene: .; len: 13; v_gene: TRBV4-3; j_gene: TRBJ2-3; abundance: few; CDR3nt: TGCGCCAGCAGCCAAGTCGGACTGGATACGCAGTATTTT; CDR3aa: CASSQVGLDTQYF
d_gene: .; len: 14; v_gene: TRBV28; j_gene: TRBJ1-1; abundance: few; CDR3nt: TGTGCCAGCATGTCTGGGGCTCTGGTCACTGAAGCTTTCTTT; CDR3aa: CASMSGALVTEAFF
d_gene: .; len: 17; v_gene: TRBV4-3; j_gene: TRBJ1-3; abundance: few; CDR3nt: TGCGCCAGCAGCCAAGATAATGCGGCGGGGGCTGGAAACACCATATATTTT; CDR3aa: CASSQDNAAGAGNTIYF
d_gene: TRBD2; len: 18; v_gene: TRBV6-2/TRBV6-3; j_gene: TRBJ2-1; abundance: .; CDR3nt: TGTGCCAGCAGTTATATCCTAGCGGGAGGAGGGACCTACAATGAGCAGTTCTTC; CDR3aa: CASSYILAGGGTYNEQFF
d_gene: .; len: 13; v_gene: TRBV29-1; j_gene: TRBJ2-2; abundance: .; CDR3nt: TGCAGCGTTGGAGGGGCGAACACCGGGGAGCTGTTTTTT; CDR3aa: CSVGGANTGELFF
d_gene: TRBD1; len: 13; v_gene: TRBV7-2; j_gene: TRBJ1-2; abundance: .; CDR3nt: TGTGCCAGCAGCCCACAGGGGAGCCGTGGCTACACCTTC; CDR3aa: CASSPQGSRGYTF
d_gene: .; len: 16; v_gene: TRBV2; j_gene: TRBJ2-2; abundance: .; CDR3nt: TGTGCCAGCAGTAGTTTAGCGGCAGGGGAGGCCGGGGAGCTGTTTTTT; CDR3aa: CASSSLAAGEAGELFF
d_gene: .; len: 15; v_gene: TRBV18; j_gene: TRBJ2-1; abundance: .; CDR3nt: TGTGCCAGCTCATTACAGAGCGGGTCTTACAATGAGCAGTTCTTC; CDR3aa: CASSLQSGSYNEQFF
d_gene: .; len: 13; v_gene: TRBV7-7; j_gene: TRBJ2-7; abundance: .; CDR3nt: TGTGCTAGCAGCTTATGGCAGGGTAACGAGCAGTACTTC; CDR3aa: CASSLWQGNEQYF
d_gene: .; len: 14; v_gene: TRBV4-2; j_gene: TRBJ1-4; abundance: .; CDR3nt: TGTGCCAGCAGCCAAGACCGCAGAAATGAAAAACTGTTTTTT; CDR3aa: CASSQDRRNEKLFF
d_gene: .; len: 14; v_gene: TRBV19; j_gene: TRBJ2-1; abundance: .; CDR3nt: TGTGCCAGTAGTATGGGATCCCTCGGGAATGAGCAGTTCTTC; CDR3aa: CASSMGSLGNEQFF
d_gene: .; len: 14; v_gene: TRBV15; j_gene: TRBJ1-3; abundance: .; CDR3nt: TGTGCCACCAGCAATCGAAGGAGGAGAAACACCATATATTTT; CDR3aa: CATSNRRRRNTIYF
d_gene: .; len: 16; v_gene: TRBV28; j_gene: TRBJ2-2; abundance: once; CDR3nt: TGTGCCAGCAGTTTAACGGAACAAGGTTATGGCGGGGAGCTGTTTTTT; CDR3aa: CASSLTEQGYGGELFF
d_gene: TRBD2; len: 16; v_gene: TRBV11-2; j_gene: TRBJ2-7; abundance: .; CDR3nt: TGTGCCAGCAGCCCAGGCGGAAGCGGGAGCAGATACGAGCAGTACTTC; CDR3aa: CASSPGGSGSRYEQYF
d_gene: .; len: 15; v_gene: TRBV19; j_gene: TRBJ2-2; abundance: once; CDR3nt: TGTGCCAGTAGTCCCCGGAGGGGCGACACCGGGGAGCTGTTTTTT; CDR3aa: CASSPRRGDTGELFF
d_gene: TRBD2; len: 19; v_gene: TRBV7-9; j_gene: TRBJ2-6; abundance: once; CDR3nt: TGTGCCAGCAGCTTAACAGCACTAGCGGGAGTATCTGGGGCCAACGTCCTGACTTTC; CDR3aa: CASSLTALAGVSGANVLTF
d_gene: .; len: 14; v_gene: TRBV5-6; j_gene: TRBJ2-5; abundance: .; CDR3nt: TGTGCCAGCAGCCCCCTGAACAATGGGGAGACCCAGTACTTC; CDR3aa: CASSPLNNGETQYF
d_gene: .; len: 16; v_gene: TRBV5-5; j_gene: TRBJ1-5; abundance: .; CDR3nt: TGTGCCAGCAGCTCAGGGTTCCCAAATAGCAATCAGCCCCAGCATTTT; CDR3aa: CASSSGFPNSNQPQHF
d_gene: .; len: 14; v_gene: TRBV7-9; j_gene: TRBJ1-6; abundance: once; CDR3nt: TGTGCCAGCAGCTTCGCGGACACTTATTCACCCCTCCACTTT; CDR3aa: CASSFADTYSPLHF
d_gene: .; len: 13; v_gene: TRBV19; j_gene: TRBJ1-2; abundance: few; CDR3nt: TGTGCCAGTAGTATGTCAGGGAACTATGGCTACACCTTC; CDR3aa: CASSMSGNYGYTF
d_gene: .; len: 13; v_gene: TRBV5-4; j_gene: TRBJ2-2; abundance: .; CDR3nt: TGTGCCAGCAGCTTCTATAGCACCGGGGAGCTGTTTTTT; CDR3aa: CASSFYSTGELFF
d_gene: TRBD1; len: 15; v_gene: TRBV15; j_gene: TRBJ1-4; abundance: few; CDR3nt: TGTGCCACCAGCGGCGGGACAGGGGATTATGAAAAACTGTTTTTT; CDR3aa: CATSGGTGDYEKLFF
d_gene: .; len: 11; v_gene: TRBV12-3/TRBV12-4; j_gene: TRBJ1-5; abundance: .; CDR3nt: TGTGCCAGCAGTTCCCCAGGGCCCCAGCATTTT; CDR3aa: CASSSPGPQHF
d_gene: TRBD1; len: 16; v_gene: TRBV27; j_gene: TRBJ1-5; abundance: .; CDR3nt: TGTGCCAGCAGCCACGCGACAGGGGCGGACAATCAGCCCCAGCATTTT; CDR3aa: CASSHATGADNQPQHF
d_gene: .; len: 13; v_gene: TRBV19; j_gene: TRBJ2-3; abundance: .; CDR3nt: TGTGCCAGTAGTATCCGGACGATGGATACGCAGTATTTT; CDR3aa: CASSIRTMDTQYF
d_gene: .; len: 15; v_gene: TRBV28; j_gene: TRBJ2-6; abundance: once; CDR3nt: TGTGCCAGCAGTTTGGGGACAAGCGGGGCCAACGTCCTGACTTTC; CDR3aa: CASSLGTSGANVLTF